This TCR beta chain was obtained from a study of cytomegalovirus exposure and HLA in healthy donors. Trimming took 0 bases from V and 6 from J; bases not matched to a gene: 17. The CDR3 is 19 amino acids. The germline V gene encodes CDR1 LNHNV and CDR2 YYDKDF (reference sequence). 60 Vbeta and 13 Jbeta primers were used in PCR. Profiling relied on immunoSEQ multiplex PCR, and the TCRdb table lists in-frame clones only, not all of them. In the table there are about 130,000 clones, less than 85% of which are singletons. J is TRBJ2-3 and V is TRBV15; 8 bases agree with TRBD1. The receptor was isolated from a man between 35 and 55 years old in good health and CMV-seronegative. The sequencing sample was made of PBMCs. This chain's CDR3 is CATSRDGGTRDRRADTQYF. The DNA for the CDR3 is TGTGCCACCAGCAGAGATGGGGGGACCCGGGACAGGAGGGCGGATACGCAGTATTTT.